This T cell receptor (beta chain) was identified during a study of glioma-infiltrating T cells. Overall study findings and caveats: CDR3 overlap between tissue and blood was very small. Gliomas, especially low-grade, showed above-expected tissue-blood divergence; non-neoplastic patients showed below.

The junction had 4 bases not matched to a gene; V was cut back by 3 bases and J by 4 bases. Germline CDR1 and CDR2: MNHGY and SVAAGI. The CDR3 has 14 residues. Concerning this clonotype: Antigen unknown.

Amplification of TCR alpha and beta CDR3 regions from RNA used iRepertoire nested multiplex PCR. For one-step reverse transcription and amplification, 100-400 ng of tissue mRNA or PBMC total RNA was used. TCRdb itself ran the multiplex PCR reads through MiXCR, one entry per CDR3 protein. The repertoire holds approximately 93,000 distinct CDR3 sequences, with about 40% as singletons. The sequence was collected from a human donor with low-grade glioma or glioblastoma, undergoing nonglioma brain surgery, or in good health (not recorded which). Sequences were obtained from glioma tissue, nonneoplastic brain tissue, or PBMCs (not recorded which). V and J are TRBV6-9 and TRBJ2-3, with 7 nucleotides matching TRBD2. This chain's CDR3 is CASSYSGTPDTQYF. In DNA form, the CDR3 reads TGTGCCAGCAGTTACAGCGGGACGCCAGATACGCAGTATTTT.